This is a list of T cell receptor beta chains from one sample in a study of blood T cells in healthy people across ages. From the 5' RACE reads, TCRdb called clonotypes with MiXCR, one entry per CDR3 protein. This table has 630,000 or so distinct CDR3 sequences, about 30% appearing once. Sequenced: blood. The receptor set was obtained from a woman older than 75 in good health. The CDR3 runs from the conserved cysteine through the conserved F or W. The D gene is left open where the match is weak. A row's size may be missing; if present it is once, few, many or a size class.

j_gene: TRBJ2-5
d_gene: .
abundance: many
v_gene: TRBV11-2
CDR3aa: CASSLQSVQETQYF
CDR3nt: TGTGCCAGCAGCTTACAGTCGGTCCAAGAGACCCAGTACTTC

j_gene: TRBJ2-1
d_gene: TRBD2
abundance: many
v_gene: TRBV5-6
CDR3aa: CASSTILAGSYNEQFF
CDR3nt: TGTGCCAGCAGCACTATACTAGCGGGGTCCTACAATGAGCAGTTCTTC

j_gene: TRBJ2-1
d_gene: .
abundance: few
v_gene: TRBV4-1
CDR3aa: CASSQTALGSWDEQFF
CDR3nt: TGCGCCAGCAGCCAAACCGCACTAGGTTCCTGGGATGAGCAGTTCTTC

j_gene: TRBJ1-1
d_gene: .
abundance: .
v_gene: TRBV28
CDR3aa: CASDPGHQAFF
CDR3nt: TGTGCCAGCGACCCAGGCCATCAAGCTTTCTTT

j_gene: TRBJ2-7
d_gene: .
abundance: many
v_gene: TRBV5-1
CDR3aa: CASSLAQGNEQYF
CDR3nt: TGCGCCAGCAGCTTGGCCCAGGGAAACGAGCAGTACTTC

j_gene: TRBJ2-1
d_gene: .
abundance: many
v_gene: TRBV20-1
CDR3aa: CSARRSGGGDEQFF
CDR3nt: TGCAGTGCTAGAAGGTCGGGGGGCGGGGATGAGCAGTTCTTC

j_gene: TRBJ2-2
d_gene: TRBD2
abundance: few
v_gene: TRBV20-1
CDR3aa: CSASLAGGELFF
CDR3nt: TGCAGTGCTAGCCTAGCGGGCGGGGAGCTGTTTTTT

j_gene: TRBJ2-1
d_gene: .
abundance: many
v_gene: TRBV27
CDR3aa: CASSLMRGFYEQFF
CDR3nt: TGTGCCAGCAGCCTAATGCGGGGTTTCTATGAGCAGTTCTTC

j_gene: TRBJ2-1
d_gene: .
abundance: many
v_gene: TRBV7-9
CDR3aa: CASSRGGPRGDEQFF
CDR3nt: TGTGCCAGCAGCCGTGGGGGACCCAGGGGCGATGAGCAGTTCTTC

j_gene: TRBJ1-4
d_gene: .
abundance: .
v_gene: TRBV4-2
CDR3aa: CASSQGTLEEEKPFF
CDR3nt: TGTGCCAGCAGCCAGGGGACACTCGAGGAGGAAAAACCGTTTTTT

j_gene: TRBJ2-5
d_gene: .
abundance: .
v_gene: TRBV6-2/TRBV6-3
CDR3aa: CASSALPGGKGETQYF
CDR3nt: TGTGCCAGCAGCGCCCTACCAGGGGGGAAGGGGGAGACCCAGTACTTC

j_gene: TRBJ1-6
d_gene: .
abundance: .
v_gene: TRBV7-9
CDR3aa: CASSSRRTRGNSYNSPLHF
CDR3nt: TGTGCCAGCAGCTCTCGGCGGACACGCGGGAACTCCTATAATTCACCCCTCCACTTT

j_gene: TRBJ1-2
d_gene: .
abundance: .
v_gene: TRBV14
CDR3aa: CASSQVNKANYGYTF
CDR3nt: TGTGCCAGCAGCCAAGTTAACAAAGCTAACTATGGCTACACCTTC

j_gene: TRBJ1-4
d_gene: TRBD1
abundance: many
v_gene: TRBV5-1
CDR3aa: CASSPGQGASNEKLFF
CDR3nt: TGCGCCAGCAGCCCGGGACAGGGGGCCTCTAATGAAAAACTGTTTTTT

j_gene: TRBJ1-2
d_gene: .
abundance: many
v_gene: TRBV9
CDR3aa: CASSVAAQGSYGYTF
CDR3nt: TGTGCCAGCAGCGTAGCTGCCCAAGGGTCATATGGCTACACCTTC

j_gene: TRBJ1-2
d_gene: TRBD1
abundance: many
v_gene: TRBV7-2
CDR3aa: CASSPSASDRGKVCTF
CDR3nt: TGTGCCAGCAGCCCTAGCGCTTCTGACAGGGGGAAAGTTTGCACCTTC